This T cell receptor (beta chain) stems from a study of sequential checkpoint blockade in melanoma. Study results and limitations: In arm A, pretreatment tumor clonality was associated with response.

Indicated treatment: randomized to nivolumab then ipilimumab (arm A) or the reverse (arm B). Method: immunoSEQ multiplex PCR; TCRdb's copy keeps in-frame clones and lacks some. This table has 7,000 or so clones, roughly 22% appearing once. CDR3 size: 15 residues. Germline trimming cut 0 bases from V and 4 bases from J; bases unmatched to any gene: 2. Germline loops: CDR1 LNHNV, CDR2 YYDKDF (reference sequence). Worth noting for this clone: Its cognate antigen is unknown.

This TCR came from a human donor with melanoma. The rearrangement joins TRBV15 to TRBJ1-3, with 8 positions matching TRBD1. The sequenced sample was tumor tissue (inferred from file names), obtained from a patient given nivolumab and ipilimumab in sequence. CDR3 in DNA: TGTGCCACCAGCAGAGAGAGGACAGGGGGAAACACCATATATTTT. It specifies CATSRERTGGNTIYF.